This paragraph reports one TCR beta chain. Its antigen remains unknown. Healthy bone marrow donors supplied every sample. The data stem from a study of cytomegalovirus exposure and HLA in healthy donors. Across the whole study: Of the donors genotyped, several hundred in all, around 76% fell in the Caucasian-associated ancestry cluster.

The PCR employed 60 Vbeta primers together with 13 Jbeta primers. The repertoire was sequenced with immunoSEQ multiplex PCR; TCRdb's copy has only in-frame clones and lacks some. The repertoire holds fewer than 110,000 clones, roughly 80% seen once, with approximately 4% in the top ten. Trimming removed 4 bases from V and 1 base from J; junction bases left unmatched: 10. The germline V gene has CDR1 SGHAT and CDR2 FQNNGV. The CDR3 totals 17 residues. Study results and limitations: TCR beta chains numbering under 200 were designated cytomegalovirus-associated. The availability of immune exposure information extended only to CMV serostatus.

The source is a man aged 45-60 years in good health and CMV-seropositive. The sample taken for sequencing was PBMCs. The chain links TRBV11-2 to TRBJ2-7, with 10 bases fitting TRBD1. CDR3 nucleotide sequence: TGTGCCAGCAGCTCCACTTCTTGGACAGGGGGGTCCTACGAGCAGTACTTC. Encoded protein: CASSSTSWTGGSYEQYF.